The sequence of this T cell receptor (beta chain) was determined in a study of cytomegalovirus exposure and HLA in healthy donors. The primer mix had 60 Vbeta and 13 Jbeta primers. The table came from immunoSEQ multiplex PCR; TCRdb's copy has only in-frame clones and leaves some out. The sample shows 75,000 to 90,000 clones, around 77% of them seen only once. The sequence came from a man in his fifties or sixties in good health and CMV-seronegative. Input material: PBMCs.

CDR3 loop: CASSLVGGVSSYNEQFF. The CDR3 DNA is TGTGCCAGCAGCTTAGTTGGCGGGGTCAGCTCCTACAATGAGCAGTTCTTC. J is TRBJ2-1 and V is TRBV7-2, with a weak D call TRBD2 (6 bases). Trimming removed 1 base from V and 0 bases from J, with 13 bases in between. The germline V gene encodes CDR1 SGHTA and CDR2 FQGNSA. The CDR3 is made up of 17 amino acids. Full variable domain (outside the CDR3, taken from reference TRBV7-2 and TRBJ2-1): GAGVSQSPSNKVTEKGKDVELRCDPISGHTALYWYRQSLGQGLEFLIYFQGNSAPDKSGLPSDRFSAERTGGSVSTLTIQRTQQEDSAVYLCASSLVGGVSSYNEQFFGPGTRLTVL.